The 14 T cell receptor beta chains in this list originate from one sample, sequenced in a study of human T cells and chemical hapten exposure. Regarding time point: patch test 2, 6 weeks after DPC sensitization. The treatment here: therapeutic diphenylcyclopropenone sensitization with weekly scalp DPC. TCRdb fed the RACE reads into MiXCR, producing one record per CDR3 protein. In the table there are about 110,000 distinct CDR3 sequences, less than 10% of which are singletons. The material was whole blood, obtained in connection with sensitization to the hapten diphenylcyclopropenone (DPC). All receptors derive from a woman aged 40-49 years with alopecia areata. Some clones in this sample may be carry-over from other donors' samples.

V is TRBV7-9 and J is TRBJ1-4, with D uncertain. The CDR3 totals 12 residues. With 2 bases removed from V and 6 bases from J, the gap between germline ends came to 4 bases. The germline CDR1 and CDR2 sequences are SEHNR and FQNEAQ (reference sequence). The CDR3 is CASSLSDEKLFF. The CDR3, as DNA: TGTGCCAGCAGCTTAAGCGATGAAAAACTGTTTTTT. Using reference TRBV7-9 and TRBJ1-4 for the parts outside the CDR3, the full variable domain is DTGVSQNPRHKITKRGQNVTFRCDPISEHNRLYWYRQTLGQGPEFLTYFQNEAQLEKSRLLSDRFSAERPKGSFSTLEIQRTEQGDSAMYLCASSLSDEKLFFGSGTQLSVL.

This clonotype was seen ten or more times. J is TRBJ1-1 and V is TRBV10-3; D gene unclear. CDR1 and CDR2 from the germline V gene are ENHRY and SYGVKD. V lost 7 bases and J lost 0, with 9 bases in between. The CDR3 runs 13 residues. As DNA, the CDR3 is TGTGCCATCAATAGAGACATGAACACTGAAGCTTTCTTT. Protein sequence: CAINRDMNTEAFF.

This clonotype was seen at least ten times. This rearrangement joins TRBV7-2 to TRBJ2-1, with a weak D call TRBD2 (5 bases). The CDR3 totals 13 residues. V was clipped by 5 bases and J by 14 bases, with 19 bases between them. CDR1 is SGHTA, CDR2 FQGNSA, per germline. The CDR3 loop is CASSPGRVVGEFF. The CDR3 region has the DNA TGTGCCAGCAGCCCCGGGCGGGTAGTTGGAGAGTTCTTC.

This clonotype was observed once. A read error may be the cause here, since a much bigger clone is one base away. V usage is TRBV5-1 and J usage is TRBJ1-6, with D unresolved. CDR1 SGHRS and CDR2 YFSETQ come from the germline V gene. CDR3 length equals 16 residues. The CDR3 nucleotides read TGCGCCAGCAGCCCTTTGGCAGCCTCATATAATTCACCCCACCACTTT. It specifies CASSPLAASYNSPHHF.

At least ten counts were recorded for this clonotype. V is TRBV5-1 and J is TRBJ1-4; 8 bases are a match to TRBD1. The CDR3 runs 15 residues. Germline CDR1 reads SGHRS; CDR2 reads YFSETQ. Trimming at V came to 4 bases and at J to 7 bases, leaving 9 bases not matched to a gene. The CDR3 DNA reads TGCGCCAGCAGCGTCAGCCGGACAGGGAGTGAAAAACTGTTTTTT. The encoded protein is CASSVSRTGSEKLFF.

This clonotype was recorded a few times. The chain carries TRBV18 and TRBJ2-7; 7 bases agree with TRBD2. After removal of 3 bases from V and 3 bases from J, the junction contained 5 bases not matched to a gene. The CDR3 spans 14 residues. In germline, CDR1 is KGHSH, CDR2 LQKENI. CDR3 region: CASSPSTGGYEQYF. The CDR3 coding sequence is TGTGCCAGCTCACCCTCCACGGGGGGCTACGAGCAGTACTTC.

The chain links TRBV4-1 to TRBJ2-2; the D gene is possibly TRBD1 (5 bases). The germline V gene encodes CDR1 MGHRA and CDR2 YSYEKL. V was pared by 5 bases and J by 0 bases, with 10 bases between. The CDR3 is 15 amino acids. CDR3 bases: TGCGCCAGCAGCTCAGACAGATCGAACACCGGGGAGCTGTTTTTT. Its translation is CASSSDRSNTGELFF.

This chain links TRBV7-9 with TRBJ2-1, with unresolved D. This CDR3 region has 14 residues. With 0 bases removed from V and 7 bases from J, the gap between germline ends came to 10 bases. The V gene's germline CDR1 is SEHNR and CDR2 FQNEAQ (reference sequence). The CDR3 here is CASSLAWGLNEQFF. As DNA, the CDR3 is TGTGCCAGCAGCTTAGCCTGGGGTCTGAATGAGCAGTTCTTC.

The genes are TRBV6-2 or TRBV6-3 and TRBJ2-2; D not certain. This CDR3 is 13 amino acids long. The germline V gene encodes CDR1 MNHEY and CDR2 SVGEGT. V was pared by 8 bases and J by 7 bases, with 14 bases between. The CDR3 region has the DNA TGTGCCAGCCTCGAAGTTGGGATCGGGGAGCTGTTTTTT. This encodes CASLEVGIGELFF.

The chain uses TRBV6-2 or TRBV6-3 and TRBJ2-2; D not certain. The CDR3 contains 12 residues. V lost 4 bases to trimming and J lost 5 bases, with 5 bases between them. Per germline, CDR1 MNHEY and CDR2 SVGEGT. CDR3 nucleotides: TGTGCCAGCAGTTGGGTTACCGGGGAGCTGTTTTTT. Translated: CASSWVTGELFF.

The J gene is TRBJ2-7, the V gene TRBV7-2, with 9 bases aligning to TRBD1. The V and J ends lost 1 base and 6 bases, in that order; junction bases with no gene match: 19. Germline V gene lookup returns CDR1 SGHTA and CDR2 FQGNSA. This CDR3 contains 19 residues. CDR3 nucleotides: TGTGCCAGCAGCTTAGTGAGTCCGGGACAGGGTGTAAAAATGGGCGAGCAGTACTTC. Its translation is CASSLVSPGQGVKMGEQYF.

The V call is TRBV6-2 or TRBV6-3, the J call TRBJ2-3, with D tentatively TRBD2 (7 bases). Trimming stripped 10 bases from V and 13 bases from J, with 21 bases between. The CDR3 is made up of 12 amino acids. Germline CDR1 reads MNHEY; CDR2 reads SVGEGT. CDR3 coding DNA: TGTGCCACCAACTCGCCAGGGGCGGGGGAGTATTTT. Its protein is CATNSPGAGEYF.

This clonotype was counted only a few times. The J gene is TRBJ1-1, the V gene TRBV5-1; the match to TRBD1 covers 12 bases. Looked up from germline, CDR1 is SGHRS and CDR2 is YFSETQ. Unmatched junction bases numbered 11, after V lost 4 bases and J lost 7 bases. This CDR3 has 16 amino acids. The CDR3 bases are TGCGCCAGCAGCAGACCGGGACAGGGGGCGTCTTTTGAAGCTTTCTTT. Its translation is CASSRPGQGASFEAFF.

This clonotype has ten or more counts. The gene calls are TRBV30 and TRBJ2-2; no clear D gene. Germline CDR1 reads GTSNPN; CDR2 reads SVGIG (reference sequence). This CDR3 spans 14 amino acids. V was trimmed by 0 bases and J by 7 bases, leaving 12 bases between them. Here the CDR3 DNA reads TGTGCCTGGAGTGTATCAAACCGGGTCGGGGAGCTGTTTTTT. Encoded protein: CAWSVSNRVGELFF.